Below, one T cell receptor (beta chain) is given with its context. The data derive from a study of shared clonotypes between healthy human individuals. About the study: Serving as donors were two women and a few men, whose ages spanned 18 to 49.

Trimming shortened V by 4 bases and J by 4 bases, and 11 bases separated the two germline ends. The germline CDR1 and CDR2 sequences are GTSNPN and SVGIG (reference sequence). The CDR3 length is 13 residues. The repertoire was sequenced with immunoSEQ multiplex PCR; TCRdb's copy has only in-frame clones and lacks some. The sample has about 560,000 clones; just over 75% are singletons. Sequences were obtained from PBMCs. The sequence was collected from a woman in her thirties or forties in good health. Some clones in this sample may be carry-over from other donors' samples. The J gene is TRBJ1-3, the V gene TRBV30, with a possible D match to TRBD1 (5 bases). In DNA form, the CDR3 reads TGTGCCTGGATGACAGAGTACGGAAACACCATATATTTT. It encodes CAWMTEYGNTIYF.